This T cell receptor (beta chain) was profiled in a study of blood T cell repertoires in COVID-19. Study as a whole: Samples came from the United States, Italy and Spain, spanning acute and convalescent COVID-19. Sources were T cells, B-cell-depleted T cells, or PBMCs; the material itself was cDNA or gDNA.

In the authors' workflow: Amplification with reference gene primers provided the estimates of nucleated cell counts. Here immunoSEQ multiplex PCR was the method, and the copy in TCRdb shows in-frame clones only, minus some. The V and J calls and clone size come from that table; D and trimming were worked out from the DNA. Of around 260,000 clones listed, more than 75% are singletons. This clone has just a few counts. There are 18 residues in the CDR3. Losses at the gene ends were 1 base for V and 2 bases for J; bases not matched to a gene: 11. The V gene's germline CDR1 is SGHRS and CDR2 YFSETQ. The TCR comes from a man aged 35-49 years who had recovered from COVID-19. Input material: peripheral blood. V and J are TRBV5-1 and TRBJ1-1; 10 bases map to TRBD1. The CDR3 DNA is TGCGCCAGCAGCTTGTACGGGACAGGGGTTTTACGCAACACTGAAGCTTTCTTT. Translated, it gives CASSLYGTGVLRNTEAFF. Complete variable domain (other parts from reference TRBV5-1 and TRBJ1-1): KAGVTQTPRYLIKTRGQQVTLSCSPISGHRSVSWYQQTPGQGLQFLFEYFSETQRNKGNFPGRFSGRQFSNSRSEMNVSTLELGDSALYLCASSLYGTGVLRNTEAFFGQGTRLTVV.